This entry features one T cell receptor (beta chain) sequence. Its antigen is as yet unknown. The data derive from a study of shared clonotypes between healthy human individuals. Across the study: Each donor had three CD4 naive, three CD4 memory, two CD8 naive and one CD8 memory plate.

Findings of the study overall: A handful of donors showed sharing of approximately 5% of naive CD4 clonotypes.

Several immunoSEQ 96-well plates shared each subset's DNA, each plate a replicate. Method: immunoSEQ multiplex PCR; TCRdb's copy keeps in-frame clones and lacks some. The table includes nearly 600,000 clones, 95% to 96% detected once. It was CD45RO-negative cells, positively selected for CCR7, that made up naive CD8 cells, with terminally differentiated effector memory CD45RA+ cells excluded. The CDR3 loop spans 15 amino acids. V lost 0 bases, J lost 0 bases, and 8 bases lay in between. Germline V CDR1 and CDR2: MGHRA, YSYEKL. The rearrangement uses TRBV4-1 and TRBJ1-1, with D hard to call. Input material: naive CD8+ T cells sorted from blood. The sequence was obtained from a woman in her thirties in good health. CDR3 coding DNA: TGCGCCAGCAGCCAAGAGATAGCAGTGAACACTGAAGCTTTCTTT. As protein: CASSQEIAVNTEAFF.